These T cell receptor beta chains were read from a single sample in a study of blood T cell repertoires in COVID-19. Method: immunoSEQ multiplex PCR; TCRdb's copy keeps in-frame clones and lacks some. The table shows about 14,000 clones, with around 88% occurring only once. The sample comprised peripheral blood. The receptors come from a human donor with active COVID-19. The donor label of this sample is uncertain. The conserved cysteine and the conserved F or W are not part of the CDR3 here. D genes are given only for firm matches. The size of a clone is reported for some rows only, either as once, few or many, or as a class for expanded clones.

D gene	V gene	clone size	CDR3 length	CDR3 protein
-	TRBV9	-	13	ASTPSAGGQETQY
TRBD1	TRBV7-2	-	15	ASSFGPGTGAFYGYT
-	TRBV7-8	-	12	ASSLAPEHHTQY
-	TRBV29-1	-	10	SGWTYYNEQF
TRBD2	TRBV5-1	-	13	ASSLPSGDYNEQF
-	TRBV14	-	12	ASSQDLQQNIQY
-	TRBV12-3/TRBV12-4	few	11	ASSVSPESEQF
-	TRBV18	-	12	ASSPPSYQETQY
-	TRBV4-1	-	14	ASSQQYSSYNSPLH
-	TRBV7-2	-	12	ASSFRSGANVLT
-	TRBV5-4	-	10	ASSQPTGKAF
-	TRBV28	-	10	ASTRDTNEQF
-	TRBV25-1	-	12	ASSESGGGQPQH
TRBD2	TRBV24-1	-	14	ATSERAGGPRNEQF
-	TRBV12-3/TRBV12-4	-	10	ASSLQGIRQF
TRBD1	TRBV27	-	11	ASRDRGQYEQY
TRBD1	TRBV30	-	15	ARSEGARLDGANVLT
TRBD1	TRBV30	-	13	AWSAEDRVSYGYT
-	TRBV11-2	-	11	ASSLGGGQPQH
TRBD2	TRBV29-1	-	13	SVEGPAGGPGEQF
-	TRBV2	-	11	ASSDRRNYGYT
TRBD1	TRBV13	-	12	ASSLGRTGHEQY
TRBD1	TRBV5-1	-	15	ASSLGPGQAFTGELF
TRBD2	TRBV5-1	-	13	ASSLIAGGPGEQY
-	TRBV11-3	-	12	ASSLTASTDTQY
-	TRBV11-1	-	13	ASAGRQSSTDTQY
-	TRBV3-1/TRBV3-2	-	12	ASSQVRSNTEAF
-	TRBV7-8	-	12	ASSLRRGRDTQY
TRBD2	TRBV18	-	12	ASSPSGSAYEQY
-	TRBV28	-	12	ASHQRGSYNEQF
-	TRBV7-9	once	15	ASTSYLGAPGNAEAF
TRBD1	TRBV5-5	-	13	ASSSPVGQDYGYT
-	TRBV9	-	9	ASSVPGGYT
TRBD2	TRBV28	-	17	ASSIHAWTSGSGFYEQY